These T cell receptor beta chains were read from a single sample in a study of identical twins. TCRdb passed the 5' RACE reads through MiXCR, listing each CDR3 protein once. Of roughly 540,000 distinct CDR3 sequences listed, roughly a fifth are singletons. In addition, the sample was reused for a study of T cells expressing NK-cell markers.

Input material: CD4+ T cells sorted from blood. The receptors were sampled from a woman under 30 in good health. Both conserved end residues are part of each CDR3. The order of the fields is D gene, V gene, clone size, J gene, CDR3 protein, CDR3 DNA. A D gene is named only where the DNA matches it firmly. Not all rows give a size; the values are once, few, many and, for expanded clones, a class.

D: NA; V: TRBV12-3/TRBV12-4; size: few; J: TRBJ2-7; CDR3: CASSFLGNEQYF; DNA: TGTGCCAGCAGTTTCTTGGGTAACGAGCAGTACTTC
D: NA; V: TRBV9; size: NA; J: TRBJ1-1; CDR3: CASSSRGTGTEAFF; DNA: TGTGCCAGCAGCTCCAGGGGTACGGGCACTGAAGCTTTCTTT
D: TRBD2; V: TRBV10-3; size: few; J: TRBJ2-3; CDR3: CAISESWLAGSTDTQYF; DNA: TGTGCCATCAGTGAGTCGTGGCTAGCGGGGTCCACAGATACGCAGTATTTT
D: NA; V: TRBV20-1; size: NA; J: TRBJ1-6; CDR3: CSASSGSDSPLHF; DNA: TGCAGTGCTAGTTCGGGGTCCGATTCACCCCTCCACTTT
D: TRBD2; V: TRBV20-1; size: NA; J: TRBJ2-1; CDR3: CSALGPYSGGPGNEQFF; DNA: TGCAGTGCTTTAGGCCCCTATAGCGGGGGGCCGGGGAATGAGCAGTTCTTC
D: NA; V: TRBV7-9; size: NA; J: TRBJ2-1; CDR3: CASSLKTASEQFF; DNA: TGTGCCAGCAGCTTAAAAACGGCTAGTGAGCAGTTCTTC
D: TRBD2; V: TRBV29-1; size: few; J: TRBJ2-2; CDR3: CSVRFQRETGELFF; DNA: TGCAGCGTTAGATTTCAGCGGGAGACCGGGGAGCTGTTTTTT
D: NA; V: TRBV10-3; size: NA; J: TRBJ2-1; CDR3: CAIKQGFGAAEQFF; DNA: TGTGCCATCAAGCAGGGGTTTGGGGCGGCTGAGCAGTTCTTC
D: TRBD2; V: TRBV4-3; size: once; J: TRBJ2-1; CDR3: CASSLRGTSDYNEQFF; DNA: TGCGCCAGCAGCCTAAGAGGGACTAGCGACTACAATGAGCAGTTCTTC
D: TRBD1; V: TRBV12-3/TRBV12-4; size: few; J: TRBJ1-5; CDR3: CASSRYDRGNQPQHF; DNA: TGTGCCAGCAGCCGGTATGACAGGGGCAATCAGCCCCAGCATTTT
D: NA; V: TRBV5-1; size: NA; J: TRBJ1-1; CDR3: CASSVGLDTEAFF; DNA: TGCGCCAGCAGCGTAGGACTGGACACTGAAGCTTTCTTT
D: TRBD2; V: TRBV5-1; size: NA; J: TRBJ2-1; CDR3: CASSLATSPRNEQFF; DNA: TGCGCCAGCAGCTTGGCGACTAGCCCTCGCAATGAGCAGTTCTTC
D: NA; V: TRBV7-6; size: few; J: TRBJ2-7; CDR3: CASSPMVSRGEQYF; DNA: TGTGCCAGCAGCCCGATGGTTAGTAGGGGCGAGCAGTACTTC
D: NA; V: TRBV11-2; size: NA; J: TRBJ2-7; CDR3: CASSLVSRGEQYF; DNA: TGTGCCAGCAGCTTAGTCTCCCGCGGCGAGCAGTACTTC
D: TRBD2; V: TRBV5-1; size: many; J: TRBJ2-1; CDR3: CASSLPGLAGNSEQFF; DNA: TGCGCCAGCAGCTTGCCCGGACTAGCGGGGAATTCTGAGCAGTTCTTC
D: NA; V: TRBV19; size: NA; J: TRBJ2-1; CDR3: CASSIRAGTYYNEQFF; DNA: TGTGCCAGTAGTATAAGGGCCGGGACTTACTACAATGAGCAGTTCTTC
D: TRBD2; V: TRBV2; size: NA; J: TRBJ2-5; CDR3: CASSEGDRGDETQYF; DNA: TGTGCCAGCAGTGAAGGGGATCGGGGGGACGAGACCCAGTACTTC
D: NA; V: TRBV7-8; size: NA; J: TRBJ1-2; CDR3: CASSTDPDGYTF; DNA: TGTGCCAGCAGCACTGATCCTGATGGCTACACCTTC
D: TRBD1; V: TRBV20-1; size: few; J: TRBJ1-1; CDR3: CSVQNQGAGTEAFF; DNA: TGCAGTGTCCAAAACCAGGGGGCGGGCACTGAAGCTTTCTTT
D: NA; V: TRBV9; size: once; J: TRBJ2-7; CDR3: CASSPTGYYNPYEQYF; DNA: TGTGCCAGCAGCCCGACAGGTTACTACAACCCCTACGAGCAGTACTTC
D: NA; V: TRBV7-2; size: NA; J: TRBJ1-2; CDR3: CASSLGGPYYGYTF; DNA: TGTGCCAGCAGCTTAGGTGGTCCTTACTATGGCTACACCTTC
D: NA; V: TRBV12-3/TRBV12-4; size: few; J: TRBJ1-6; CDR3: CASSLQAGHSPLHF; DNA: TGTGCCAGCAGTTTACAAGCAGGGCACTCACCCCTCCACTTT
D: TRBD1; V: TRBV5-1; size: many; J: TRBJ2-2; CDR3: CASGKTGSGTGELFF; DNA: TGCGCCAGCGGCAAGACAGGGTCTGGAACCGGGGAGCTGTTTTTT
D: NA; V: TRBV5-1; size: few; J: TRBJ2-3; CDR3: CASSSPNGRGSTDTQYF; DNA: TGCGCCAGCAGCTCCCCCAATGGGCGGGGAAGCACAGATACGCAGTATTTT
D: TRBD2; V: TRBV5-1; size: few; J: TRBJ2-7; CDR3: CASSPRAGGLNEQYF; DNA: TGCGCCAGCAGCCCCCGAGCGGGGGGGCTAAACGAGCAGTACTTC
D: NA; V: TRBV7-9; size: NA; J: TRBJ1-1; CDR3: CASSLGMTVNTEAFF; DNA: TGTGCCAGCAGTCTAGGTATGACAGTTAACACTGAAGCTTTCTTT
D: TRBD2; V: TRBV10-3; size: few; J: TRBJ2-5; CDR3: CAISEPEAGQETQYF; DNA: TGTGCCATCAGTGAGCCTGAAGCGGGGCAAGAGACCCAGTACTTC
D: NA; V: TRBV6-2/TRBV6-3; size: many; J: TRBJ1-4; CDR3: CASSLAAITNEKLFF; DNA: TGTGCCAGCAGTTTAGCGGCGATCACTAATGAAAAACTGTTTTTT
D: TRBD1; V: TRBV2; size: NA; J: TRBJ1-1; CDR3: CASIGTGGLFLGAFF; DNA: TGTGCCAGCATCGGGACAGGGGGCTTATTTCTGGGAGCTTTCTTT
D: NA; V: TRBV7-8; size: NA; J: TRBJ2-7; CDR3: CASSLHRVNYEQYF; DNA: TGTGCCAGCAGCTTACACAGGGTTAACTACGAGCAGTACTTC